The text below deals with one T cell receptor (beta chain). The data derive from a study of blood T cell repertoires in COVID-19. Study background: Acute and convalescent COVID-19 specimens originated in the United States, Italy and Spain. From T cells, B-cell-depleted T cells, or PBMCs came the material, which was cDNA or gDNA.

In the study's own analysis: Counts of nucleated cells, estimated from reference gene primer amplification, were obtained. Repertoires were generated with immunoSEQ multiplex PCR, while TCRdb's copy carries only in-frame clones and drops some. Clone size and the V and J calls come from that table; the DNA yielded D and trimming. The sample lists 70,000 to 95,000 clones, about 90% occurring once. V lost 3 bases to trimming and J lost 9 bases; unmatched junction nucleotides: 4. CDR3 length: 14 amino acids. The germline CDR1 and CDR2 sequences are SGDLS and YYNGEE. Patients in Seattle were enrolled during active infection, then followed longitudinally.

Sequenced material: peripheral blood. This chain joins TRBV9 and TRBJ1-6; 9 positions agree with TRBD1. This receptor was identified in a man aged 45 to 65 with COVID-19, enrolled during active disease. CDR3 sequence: CASSGGQGRSPLHF. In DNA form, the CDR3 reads TGTGCCAGCAGCGGGGGACAGGGCCGTTCACCCCTCCACTTT.